The clone carrying this T cell receptor beta chain was seen a single time. The antigen is not known. CDR1 and CDR2 from the germline V gene are MNHEY and SVGAGI. CDR3 length: 16 residues. V was pared by 4 bases and J by 0 bases, with 10 bases between. These data belong to a study of T cell responses to AZD1222 COVID-19 vaccine. Points from the study as a whole: Regions 160-218 and 743-854 dominated among vaccine-associated CD4 TCRs spanning spike.

Profiling relied on immunoSEQ multiplex PCR, and the TCRdb table lists in-frame clones only, not all of them. The table shows approximately 140,000 clones, with 92% occurring only once. The rearrangement uses TRBV6-5 and TRBJ2-6, with D uncertain. The sequence was collected from an adult who received the AZD1222 COVID-19 vaccine. The sample consisted of peripheral blood, taken 28 days after the second AZD1222 dose. CDR3 nucleotides: TGTGCCAGCAGTTTCGCAACGGCCTCTGGGGCCAACGTCCTGACTTTC. Translated, it gives CASSFATASGANVLTF.